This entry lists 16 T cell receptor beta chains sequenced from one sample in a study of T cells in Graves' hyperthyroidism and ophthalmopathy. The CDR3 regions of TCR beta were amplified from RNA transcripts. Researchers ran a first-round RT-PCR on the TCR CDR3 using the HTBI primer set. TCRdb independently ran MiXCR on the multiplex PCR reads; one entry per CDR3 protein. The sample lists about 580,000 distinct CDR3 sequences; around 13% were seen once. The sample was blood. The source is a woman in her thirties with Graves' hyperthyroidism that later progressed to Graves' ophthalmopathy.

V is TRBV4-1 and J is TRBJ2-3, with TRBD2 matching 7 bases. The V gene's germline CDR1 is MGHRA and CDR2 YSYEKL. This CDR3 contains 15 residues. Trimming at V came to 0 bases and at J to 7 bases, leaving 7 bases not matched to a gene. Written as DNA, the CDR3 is TGCGCCAGCAGCCAAGATATCGGGAGCGGGAATACGCAGTATTTT. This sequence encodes CASSQDIGSGNTQYF.

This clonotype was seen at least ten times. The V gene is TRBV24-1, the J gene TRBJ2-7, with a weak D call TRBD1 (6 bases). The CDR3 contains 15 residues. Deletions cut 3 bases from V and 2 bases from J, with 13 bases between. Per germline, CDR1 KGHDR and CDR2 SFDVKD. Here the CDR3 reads CATSDVRGGTYEQYF. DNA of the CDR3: TGTGCCACCAGTGATGTCCGAGGGGGAACCTACGAGCAGTACTTC.

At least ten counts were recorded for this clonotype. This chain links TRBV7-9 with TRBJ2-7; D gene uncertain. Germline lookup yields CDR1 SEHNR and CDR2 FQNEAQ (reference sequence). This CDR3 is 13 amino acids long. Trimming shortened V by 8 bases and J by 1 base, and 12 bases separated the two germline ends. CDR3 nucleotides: TGTGCCAGCTCAGTCCCCGGATCCTACGAGCAGTACTTC. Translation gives CASSVPGSYEQYF.

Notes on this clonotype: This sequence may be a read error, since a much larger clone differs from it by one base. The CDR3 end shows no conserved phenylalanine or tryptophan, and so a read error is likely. CDR3 residues: CAWSLSPDGNTEAFI. The DNA for the CDR3 is TGTGCCTGGAGTCTCTCCCCGGACGGGAACACTGAAGCTTTCATT. The chain carries TRBV30 and TRBJ1-1, with D hard to call. The germline CDR1 and CDR2 sequences are GTSNPN and SVGIG (reference sequence). The V gene lost 2 bases and the J gene lost 1 base, with 14 bases spanning the gap. There are 15 residues in the CDR3.

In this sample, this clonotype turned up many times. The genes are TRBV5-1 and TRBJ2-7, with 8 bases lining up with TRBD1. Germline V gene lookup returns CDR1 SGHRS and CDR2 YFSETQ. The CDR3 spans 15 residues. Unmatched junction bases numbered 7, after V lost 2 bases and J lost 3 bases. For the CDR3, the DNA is TGCGCCAGCAGCTTATCCCAGGGGGCCGGCTACGAGCAGTACTTC. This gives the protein CASSLSQGAGYEQYF.

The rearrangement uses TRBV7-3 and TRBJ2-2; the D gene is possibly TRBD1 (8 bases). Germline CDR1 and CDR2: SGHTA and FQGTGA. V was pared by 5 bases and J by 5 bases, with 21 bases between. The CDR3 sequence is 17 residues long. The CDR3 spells CASSLNPTGGGTGELFF. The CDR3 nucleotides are TGTGCCAGCAGCCTCAACCCCACAGGGGGGGGGACCGGGGAGCTGTTTTTT.

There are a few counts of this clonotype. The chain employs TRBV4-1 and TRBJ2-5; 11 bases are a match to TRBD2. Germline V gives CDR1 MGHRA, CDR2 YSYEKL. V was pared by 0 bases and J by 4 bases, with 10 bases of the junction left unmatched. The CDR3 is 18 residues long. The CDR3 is CASSQDEGTSGRRETQYF. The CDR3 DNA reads TGCGCCAGCAGCCAAGATGAGGGAACTAGCGGGAGACGAGAGACCCAGTACTTC.

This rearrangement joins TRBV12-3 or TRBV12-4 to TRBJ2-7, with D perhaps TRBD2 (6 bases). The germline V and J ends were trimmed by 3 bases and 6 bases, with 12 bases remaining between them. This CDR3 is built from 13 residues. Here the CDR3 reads CASSFGWGVEQYF. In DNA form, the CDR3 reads TGTGCCAGCAGTTTCGGCTGGGGGGTCGAGCAGTACTTC.

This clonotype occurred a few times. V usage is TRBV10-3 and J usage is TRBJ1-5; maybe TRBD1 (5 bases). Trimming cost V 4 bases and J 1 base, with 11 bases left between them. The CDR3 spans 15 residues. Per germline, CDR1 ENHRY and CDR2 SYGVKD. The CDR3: CAISADGGSNQPQHF. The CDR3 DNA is TGTGCCATCAGTGCTGACGGGGGGAGCAATCAGCCCCAGCATTTT.

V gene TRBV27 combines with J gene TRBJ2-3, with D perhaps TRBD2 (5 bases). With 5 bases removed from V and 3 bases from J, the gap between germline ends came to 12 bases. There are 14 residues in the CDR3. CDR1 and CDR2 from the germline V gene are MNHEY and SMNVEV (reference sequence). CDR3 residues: CASSPDYCTDTQYF. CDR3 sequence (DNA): TGTGCCAGCAGTCCTGACTATTGTACAGATACGCAGTATTTT.

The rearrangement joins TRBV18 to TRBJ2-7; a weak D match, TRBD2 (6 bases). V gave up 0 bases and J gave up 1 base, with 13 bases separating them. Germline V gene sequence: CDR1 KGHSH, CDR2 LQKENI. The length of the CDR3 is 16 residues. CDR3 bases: TGTGCCAGCTCACCACCCAGCGGGCGTATTTCCTACGAGCAGTACTTC. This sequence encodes CASSPPSGRISYEQYF.

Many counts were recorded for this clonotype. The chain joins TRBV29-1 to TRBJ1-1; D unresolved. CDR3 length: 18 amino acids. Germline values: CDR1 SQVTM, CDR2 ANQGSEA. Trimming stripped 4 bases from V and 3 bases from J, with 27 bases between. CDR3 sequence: CSVVGTPTSRNIDTEAFF. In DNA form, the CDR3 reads TGCAGCGTTGTCGGTACCCCGACTTCACGGAACATTGACACTGAAGCTTTCTTT.

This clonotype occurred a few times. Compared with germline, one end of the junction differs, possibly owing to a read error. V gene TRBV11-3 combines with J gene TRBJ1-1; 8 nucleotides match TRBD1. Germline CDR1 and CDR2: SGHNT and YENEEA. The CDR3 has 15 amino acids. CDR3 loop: CASSRTSGGNTETFF. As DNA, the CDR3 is TGTGCCAGCAGTAGAACATCAGGGGGCAACACTGAAACTTTCTTT.

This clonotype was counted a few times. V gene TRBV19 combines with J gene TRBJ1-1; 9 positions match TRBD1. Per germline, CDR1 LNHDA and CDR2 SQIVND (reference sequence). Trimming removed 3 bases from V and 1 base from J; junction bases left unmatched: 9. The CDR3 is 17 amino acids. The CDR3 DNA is TGTGCCAGTAGTATCTACACCGGGACAGGGAGGAACACTGAAGCTTTCTTT. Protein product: CASSIYTGTGRNTEAFF.

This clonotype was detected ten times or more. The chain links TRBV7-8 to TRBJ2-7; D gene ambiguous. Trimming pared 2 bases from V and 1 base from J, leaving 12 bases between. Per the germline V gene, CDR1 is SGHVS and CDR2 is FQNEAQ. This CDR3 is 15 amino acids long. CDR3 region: CASSLQGRPSYEQYF. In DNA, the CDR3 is TGTGCCAGCAGCTTACAAGGCAGACCATCCTACGAGCAGTACTTC.

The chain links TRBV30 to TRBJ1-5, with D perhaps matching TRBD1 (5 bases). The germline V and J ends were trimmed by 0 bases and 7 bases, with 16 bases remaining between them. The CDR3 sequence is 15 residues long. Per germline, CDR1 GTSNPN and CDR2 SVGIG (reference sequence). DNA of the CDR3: TGTGCCTGGAGTGTACGGTGGGGGGTGGACCAGCCCCAGCATTTT. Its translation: CAWSVRWGVDQPQHF.